This T cell receptor beta chain was found in a study of T cells after yellow fever vaccination. TCRdb independently ran MiXCR on the 5' RACE reads; one entry per CDR3 protein. The table has 20,000 to 25,000 distinct CDR3 sequences, roughly 3.2% seen once. CDR1 is WSHSY and CDR2 is SAAADI in the germline V gene. V shed 2 bases and J shed 5 bases, with 18 bases lying between them. The CDR3 loop spans 16 amino acids. This clonotype came up many times. The origin of this receptor is a man between 18 and 29 years old who received the YFV17D yellow fever vaccine. The chain couples TRBV10-2 to TRBJ1-2, with no clear D. Source: PBMCs, either bulk or a sorted T-cell subset (CD4+, CD8+, memory, or dextramer-sorted; not recorded which), taken around 45 days after the first yellow fever vaccination. CDR3 sequence reads: CASSETYTHTSYGYTF. The CDR3 DNA reads TGCGCCAGCAGTGAGACCTACACACACACCTCATATGGCTACACCTTC.